Presented here are 15 T cell receptor beta chains from one specimen sequenced in a study of Graves' ophthalmopathy and Graves' hyperthyroidism. For repertoire sequencing, the TCR beta CDR3 regions were amplified from RNA transcripts. Second-round multiplex PCR came after a first-round RT-PCR that employed HTBI primers. Each CDR3 protein gets one entry after TCRdb re-called the multiplex PCR reads with MiXCR. This table holds 300,000 to 400,000 distinct CDR3 sequences, about a sixth found once. Sequenced sample: peripheral blood. The receptors derive from an adult woman with stable Graves' hyperthyroidism.

Many counts were recorded for this clonotype. This chain connects TRBV19 to TRBJ1-6; D ambiguous. V was clipped by 9 bases and J by 6 bases, with 9 bases between them. This CDR3 is built from 12 residues. Germline lookup yields CDR1 LNHDA and CDR2 SQIVND (reference sequence). CDR3 sequence reads: CARRHPNSPLHF. The CDR3 nucleotides read TGTGCCAGACGACACCCTAATTCACCCCTCCACTTT.

This clonotype was recorded many times. V and J are TRBV6-2 or TRBV6-3 and TRBJ2-5; 8 bases line up with TRBD1. The CDR3 covers 13 residues. The V gene's germline CDR1 is MNHEY and CDR2 SVGEGT. After removal of 5 bases from V and 4 bases from J, the junction contained 3 bases not matched to a gene. The CDR3 nucleotides read TGTGCCAGCAGTACCGGGACAGGAGAGACCCAGTACTTC. Translation: CASSTGTGETQYF.

At least ten counts were recorded for this clonotype. The J gene is TRBJ1-1, the V gene TRBV9, with D possibly TRBD1 on 6 matching bases. The ends were cut back, 0 bases at V and 5 bases at J, with 14 bases in the middle. Germline loops: CDR1 SGDLS, CDR2 YYNGEE. CDR3 length equals 15 residues. The DNA of the CDR3 is TGTGCCAGCAGCGTAGGGACAGTCACGGGAACTGAAGCTTTCTTT. This codes for CASSVGTVTGTEAFF. Drawing the rest from reference TRBV9 and TRBJ1-1, the complete variable domain is DSGVTQTPKHLITATGQRVTLRCSPRSGDLSVYWYQQSLDQGLQFLIQYYNGEERAKGNILERFSAQQFPDLHSELNLSSLELGDSALYFCASSVGTVTGTEAFFGQGTRLTVV.

V gene TRBV30 combines with J gene TRBJ2-7; D remains unclear. Germline assignment: CDR1 GTSNPN and CDR2 SVGIG (reference sequence). V dropped 2 bases and J dropped 2 bases, with 10 bases sitting between them. There are 13 residues in the CDR3. CDR3 DNA sequence: TGTGCCTGGAGTAGGAATCGGGCCTACGAGCAGTACTTC. Its protein is CAWSRNRAYEQYF.

This clonotype was observed many times. Here the CDR3 reads CASSQALADQETQYF. CDR3 DNA: TGCGCCAGCAGCCAAGCACTAGCGGACCAAGAGACCCAGTACTTC. The chain has TRBV4-1 and TRBJ2-5; TRBD2 aligns across 8 bases. V lost 1 base to trimming and J lost 0 bases; unmatched junction nucleotides: 1. The CDR3 loop spans 15 amino acids. CDR1 and CDR2 from the germline V gene are MGHRA and YSYEKL.

This clonotype was recorded many times. The chain combines TRBV2 with TRBJ2-7; 7 bases fit TRBD2. Germline V gene lookup returns CDR1 SNHLY and CDR2 FYNNEI. This CDR3 comprises 15 residues. Trimming at V came to 3 bases and at J to 5 bases, leaving 10 bases not matched to a gene. Written as DNA, the CDR3 is TGTGCCAGCAGTGAGATTGGCGGGAGTTTCCACGAGCAGTACTTC. Amino acids: CASSEIGGSFHEQYF.

The genes are TRBV12-3 or TRBV12-4 and TRBJ1-1; D may be TRBD1 (5 bases). Trimming shortened V by 5 bases and J by 7 bases, and 11 bases separated the two germline ends. The length of the CDR3 is 12 residues. The CDR3 here is CASSLRGREAFF. CDR3 coding DNA: TGTGCCAGCAGTCTGCGGGGCCGTGAAGCTTTCTTT.

This clonotype showed up many times. The V call is TRBV27, the J call TRBJ1-6; a weak D match, TRBD1 (6 bases). From germline, CDR1 is MNHEY and CDR2 SMNVEV (reference sequence). The CDR3 runs 14 residues. V dropped 5 bases and J dropped 7 bases, with 12 bases sitting between them. CDR3 DNA: TGTGCCAGCAGTATGACAGGTCCCAATTCACCCCTCCACTTT. Amino acids: CASSMTGPNSPLHF.

This clonotype was seen ten or more times. The chain recombines TRBV6-6 with TRBJ2-3; D gene ambiguous. Germline CDR1 MNHNY, CDR2 SVGAGI (reference sequence). The V and J ends lost 5 bases and 0 bases respectively, with 12 bases between them. There are 15 residues in the CDR3. The CDR3 DNA sequence: TGTGCCAGCAGTCAGGACCGCAAAAGCACAGATACGCAGTATTTT. This translates into CASSQDRKSTDTQYF.

This clonotype was seen ten or more times. This chain uses TRBV2 with TRBJ1-5; no definite D call. The CDR3 has 14 residues. Trimming took off 4 bases at V and 9 bases at J, with 16 bases between the two ends. Germline V gene data show CDR1 as SNHLY and CDR2 as FYNNEI. CDR3 DNA sequence: TGTGCCAGCAGTGCGGTGGCAGCCCGGGGGCCCCAGCATTTT. Protein: CASSAVAARGPQHF.

The gene calls are TRBV18 and TRBJ1-2; weak D call: TRBD1 (5 bases). The CDR3 spans 13 residues. Germline V gives CDR1 KGHSH, CDR2 LQKENI. V lost 2 bases, J lost 11 bases, and 15 bases lay in between. CDR3 in DNA: TGTGCCAGCTCACCAGGGTTACAGGAAGAATACACCTTC. This translates into CASSPGLQEEYTF.

On this clonotype: At one boundary the junction diverges from the germline segment, which might be a read error. The CDR3 DNA is TGTGCCAGCACTGCAGGGGTCAAGCTTGATGAGCAGTCCTTC. As protein: CASTAGVKLDEQSF. The V call is TRBV6-2 or TRBV6-3, the J call TRBJ2-1, with D tentatively TRBD1 (6 bases). Germline-derived CDR1 and CDR2 are MNHEY and SVGEGT. This CDR3 is built from 14 residues.

This clonotype was detected a few times. Possible read error: a much larger clone is one base away. The chain carries TRBV15 and TRBJ1-5; the D gene is possibly TRBD1 (5 bases). Germline CDR1 LNHNV, CDR2 YYDKDF (reference sequence). This CDR3 is 15 amino acids long. The DNA of the CDR3 is TGTGCCACCAGCCCTTCAGGGATTGGCAATCAGCCCAAGCATTTT. Protein product: CATSPSGIGNQPKHF.

This clonotype was counted ten times or more. The chain links TRBV29-1 to TRBJ2-7, with 11 positions matching TRBD2. Unmatched junction bases numbered 12, after V lost 1 base and J lost 7 bases. The germline gives CDR1 SQVTM, CDR2 ANQGSEA. The CDR3 is 16 amino acids. The CDR3 loop reads CSVEGELAGDLREQYF. The CDR3, as DNA: TGCAGCGTTGAAGGGGAACTAGCGGGAGATTTGAGGGAGCAGTACTTC.

This clonotype was seen ten or more times. This chain connects TRBV10-3 to TRBJ2-2, with D uncertain. The CDR3 loop spans 12 amino acids. Germline assignment: CDR1 ENHRY and CDR2 SYGVKD. V was pared by 2 bases and J by 4 bases, with 2 bases between. In DNA, the CDR3 is TGTGCCATCAGTGAGGGCACCGGGGAGCTGTTTTTT. Protein sequence: CAISEGTGELFF.